The present T cell receptor (beta chain) was sequenced within a study of T cell repertoires in cytomegalovirus infection. About the research overall: CMV infection and matching HLA type were both indicated by public TCR beta signatures.

TCRdb fed the reads into MiXCR, producing one record per CDR3 protein. The table has 150,000 to 200,000 distinct CDR3 sequences, about 21% seen once. On this clonotype: The antigen is not known.

Trimming removed 4 bases at V and 6 bases at J, with 10 bases between. Germline lookup yields CDR1 SQVTM and CDR2 ANQGSEA. CDR3 size: 12 residues. Notes on the study in general: Within the response measured ex vivo, HLA-C-restricted CMV-specific TCR beta clonotypes were dominant.

The chain joins TRBV29-1 to TRBJ1-5; D perhaps matches TRBD1 (5 bases). Material for sequencing was PBMCs. This TCR was recovered from a human donor in good health (CMV status not recorded). Some clones in this sample may be carry-over from other donors' samples. The CDR3 region is CSVGGTGQPQHF. Written as DNA, the CDR3 is TGCAGCGTTGGGGGGACGGGTCAGCCCCAGCATTTT.